The clone carrying this TCR beta chain was counted only a few times. The ends lost 3 bases at V and 3 bases at J; junction bases unmatched: 1. This CDR3 contains 14 residues. Germline V gene sequence: CDR1 LGHNA, CDR2 YNFKEQ. TCRdb re-derived calls from the 5' RACE reads in MiXCR, one entry per CDR3 protein. The table has 300,000 to 400,000 distinct CDR3 sequences, more than 5.5% seen once. This entry is derived from a study of T cells after yellow fever vaccination. The sequenced sample was PBMCs, obtained 5 days after the yellow fever booster vaccination. This receptor was taken from a young man who received the YFV17D yellow fever vaccine. This chain joins TRBV4-2 and TRBJ2-2, with TRBD1 identical over 7 bases. CDR3: CASSQGQYTGELFF. The DNA for the CDR3 is TGTGCCAGCAGCCAGGGACAGTACACCGGGGAGCTGTTTTTT.